This TCR beta chain emerged from a study of T-cell reconstitution after alpha-beta-depleted transplantation in children. TCRbeta library construction was performed incorporating unique molecular identifiers. TCRdb passed the PCR reads through MiXCR, listing each CDR3 protein once. The sample has about 540,000 distinct CDR3 sequences, 15% to 20% seen once. CDR1 and CDR2 (germline): MGHDK, SYGVNS. The CDR3 loop spans 15 amino acids. J was trimmed by 3 bases and V by 2 bases; bases with no gene match: 6. The sequencing used PBMCs from the stem cell graft donor, collected from the stem cell graft. This receptor was obtained from a human donor who donated a stem cell graft to a child with acute lymphoblastic leukemia. This sequence joins TRBV25-1 and TRBJ1-1; 7 nucleotides line up with TRBD1. The CDR3 DNA reads TGTGCCAGCAGTGAAGGGGCAGGGGGGTACACTGAAGCTTTCTTT. Amino acid sequence: CASSEGAGGYTEAFF. Full variable domain (missing parts from reference TRBV25-1 and TRBJ1-1): EADIYQTPRYLVIGTGKKITLECSQTMGHDKMYWYQQDPGMELHLIHYSYGVNSTEKGDLSSESTVSRIRTEHFPLTLESARPSHTSQYLCASSEGAGGYTEAFFGQGTRLTVV.